Listed here are 20 T cell receptor beta chains from one sample, sequenced in a study of Tregs in tolerant kidney transplant recipients. The data were produced by immunoSEQ multiplex PCR, yet TCRdb's version contains in-frame clones alone and is incomplete. Here the sample spans tens of thousands of clones, over 75% being singletons. The nonmyeloablative bone marrow transplants came from related graft donors, with transient mixed chimerism. The sequenced sample was CD4+ T cells from blood (PBMCs), obtained 24 months after the transplant. The source is a human patient who received a combined kidney and bone marrow transplant. Some T cells may be transferred from the graft donor.

This chain links TRBV5-1 with TRBJ2-5; D uncertain. Trimming removed 2 bases at V and 5 bases at J, with 10 bases between. This CDR3 is built from 13 residues. Germline lookup yields CDR1 SGHRS and CDR2 YFSETQ. CDR3 sequence reads: CASSLAIRETQYF. The CDR3 DNA follows: TGCGCCAGCAGCTTAGCGATCCGGGAGACCCAGTACTTC.

The table lists this clone with a count of one. The chain uses TRBV2 and TRBJ2-2; 9 bases map to TRBD1. V lost 9 bases and J lost 4; bases outside the gene matches: 6. Per germline, CDR1 SNHLY and CDR2 FYNNEI. This CDR3 region has 14 residues. The CDR3 DNA reads TGTGCCAGTAGGACAGGGGTACCCACCGGGGAGCTGTTTTTT. Translated: CASRTGVPTGELFF.

V gene TRBV10-1 combines with J gene TRBJ2-4, with TRBD2 matching 10 bases. Looked up from germline, CDR1 is WNHNN and CDR2 is SYGVQD (reference sequence). The CDR3 totals 15 residues. With V trimmed by 5 bases and J by 7 bases, 8 bases remained unmatched. CDR3 DNA: TGCGCCAGCAGTCTTAGCGGGGGGTCCTCCAACATTCAGTACTTC. Translating gives CASSLSGGSSNIQYF.

The CDR3 sequence: CASSEQAHNLGSPLHF. The CDR3 coding sequence is TGTGCCAGCAGTGAACAGGCCCATAACCTTGGTTCACCCCTCCACTTT. The chain has TRBV6-1 and TRBJ1-6, with D hard to call. V lost 2 bases to trimming and J lost 9 bases, with 17 bases between them. CDR3 length: 16 residues. CDR1 MNHNS and CDR2 SASEGT come from the germline V gene.

Only a few counts were recorded for this clone. This chain uses TRBV7-2 with TRBJ2-3; D unresolved. Trimming shortened V by 1 base and J by 2 bases, and 13 bases separated the two germline ends. The germline CDR1 and CDR2 sequences are SGHTA and FQGNSA. The CDR3 loop spans 16 amino acids. DNA for the CDR3: TGTGCCAGCAGCTTAGACGGGTCTCCCCACACAGATACGCAGTATTTT. Protein sequence: CASSLDGSPHTDTQYF.

The count of this clone is one. This rearrangement joins TRBV11-3 to TRBJ1-1; D is unresolved. V was pared by 4 bases and J by 1 base, with 10 bases between. Germline CDR1 SGHNT, CDR2 YENEEA. The CDR3 loop spans 14 amino acids. CDR3 in DNA: TGTGCCAGCAGCTCCCAAGGAGGGAACACTGAAGCTTTCTTT. Amino acid sequence: CASSSQGGNTEAFF.

The chain recombines TRBV4-1 with TRBJ2-7, with 12 bases that match TRBD2. The CDR3 runs 16 residues. The germline V gene encodes CDR1 MGHRA and CDR2 YSYEKL. J lost 6 bases, V lost 5 bases, and 11 bases had no gene match. The DNA for the CDR3 is TGCGCCAGCAGCAAGACCACTCTAGCGGGAGGGGGCGAGCAGTACTTC. Translating gives CASSKTTLAGGGEQYF.

This sequence joins TRBV30 and TRBJ2-5, with D perhaps matching TRBD1 (6 bases). The germline V gene has CDR1 GTSNPN and CDR2 SVGIG (reference sequence). V was clipped by 5 bases and J by 5 bases, with 15 bases between them. This CDR3 region has 13 residues. DNA of the CDR3: TGTGCCTGGGGTTACAGGGTTAGGGAGACCCAGTACTTC. This encodes CAWGYRVRETQYF.

The gene calls are TRBV27 and TRBJ1-5; 8 positions agree with TRBD1. The CDR3 is 15 amino acids. Germline V gene sequence: CDR1 MNHEY, CDR2 SMNVEV (reference sequence). J gave up 6 bases and V 6 bases, and 10 bases lay outside the gene matches. In nucleotides, the CDR3 is TGTGCCAGCAGCAATAGGACAGGGCTGGCTCAGCCCCAGCATTTT. It codes for CASSNRTGLAQPQHF.

This sequence joins TRBV19 and TRBJ2-5; D possibly corresponds to TRBD2 (6 bases). The CDR3 runs to 15 residues. The V end was cut by 3 bases, the J end by 3 bases, with 14 bases between. Per the germline V gene, CDR1 is LNHDA and CDR2 is SQIVND (reference sequence). CDR3 residues: CASSINHGSEETQYF. The CDR3 DNA reads as TGTGCCAGTAGTATCAACCACGGGAGCGAAGAGACCCAGTACTTC.

The J gene is TRBJ2-7, the V gene TRBV2; TRBD1 matches 10 bases. Germline CDR1 and CDR2: SNHLY and FYNNEI. Unmatched junction bases numbered 4, after V lost 2 bases and J lost 3 bases. The CDR3 is made up of 15 amino acids. The CDR3 here is CASSETGTGVYEQYF. CDR3 nucleotide sequence: TGTGCCAGCAGTGAAACCGGGACAGGGGTCTACGAGCAGTACTTC.

CDR3 nucleotide sequence: TGTGCCAGCAGTTCTGCGACAGGGGTTAATGGCTACACCTTC. This gives the protein CASSSATGVNGYTF. V is TRBV25-1 and J is TRBJ1-2; 8 positions match TRBD1. The germline V gene encodes CDR1 MGHDK and CDR2 SYGVNS. Trimming cost V 5 bases and J 6 bases; bases outside gene matches: 8. The CDR3 loop spans 14 amino acids.

The CDR3 here is CASSSPNYGYTF. The DNA for the CDR3 is TGTGCCAGCAGCTCTCCGAACTATGGCTACACCTTC. V is TRBV7-2 and J is TRBJ1-2, with no clear D. Between the trimmed V and J ends, which lost 4 bases and 2 bases, there was a span of 5 bases. The length of the CDR3 is 12 residues. The germline gives CDR1 SGHTA, CDR2 FQGNSA.

This clone was seen once. The chain uses TRBV5-1 and TRBJ1-4, with unresolved D. This CDR3 spans 16 amino acids. The V and J ends lost 5 bases and 0 bases respectively, with 14 bases between them. Germline CDR1 reads SGHRS; CDR2 reads YFSETQ. CDR3 sequence reads: CASRPDTYATNEKLFF. Written as DNA, the CDR3 is TGCGCCAGCAGGCCTGACACCTATGCAACTAATGAAAAACTGTTTTTT.

The J gene is TRBJ2-6, the V gene TRBV4-3; 11 nucleotides match TRBD1. The trim removed 0 bases at V and 2 bases at J, leaving 6 bases unmatched. The CDR3 runs to 19 residues. In germline, CDR1 is LGHNA, CDR2 YSLEER. CDR3 loop: CASSQDWTGGLTGANVLTF. The CDR3 DNA reads TGCGCCAGCAGCCAAGATTGGACAGGGGGCTTGACTGGGGCCAACGTCCTGACTTTC.

This sequence joins TRBV7-3 and TRBJ2-3; 12 bases align to TRBD2. Trimming cost V 5 bases and J 2 bases; bases outside gene matches: 5. The CDR3 spans 16 residues. Germline values: CDR1 SGHTA, CDR2 FQGTGA. In nucleotides, the CDR3 is TGTGCCAGCAGCCGGACTAGCGGGACTTACACAGATACGCAGTATTTT. It encodes CASSRTSGTYTDTQYF.

In DNA, the CDR3 is TGTGCCACCAGGGGGGCCTCACTCGCCCATGGCTACACCTTC. As protein: CATRGASLAHGYTF. The gene calls are TRBV10-3 and TRBJ1-2; 7 bases fit TRBD1. The length of the CDR3 is 14 residues. Germline V gene lookup returns CDR1 ENHRY and CDR2 SYGVKD. Losses at the gene ends were 10 bases for V and 6 bases for J; bases not matched to a gene: 14.

This clone was picked up one time. The genes are TRBV10-3 and TRBJ2-3; 7 bases are a match to TRBD2. Germline trimming cut 6 bases from V and 1 base from J; bases unmatched to any gene: 7. Germline V gene lookup returns CDR1 ENHRY and CDR2 SYGVKD. The CDR3 covers 15 residues. The CDR3 sequence is CAIRPGGTGTDTQYF. CDR3 nucleotides: TGTGCCATCAGACCCGGGGGGACGGGCACAGATACGCAGTATTTT.

The chain has TRBV7-2 and TRBJ1-2; 10 positions match TRBD1. This CDR3 is built from 16 residues. Germline V gene lookup returns CDR1 SGHTA and CDR2 FQGNSA. With 2 bases clipped from V and 2 bases from J, the junction kept 5 bases outside the gene matches. CDR3 sequence: CASSLIRDRGNYGYTF. The CDR3 nucleotides are TGTGCCAGCAGCTTAATTCGGGACAGGGGAAACTATGGCTACACCTTC.

The genes are TRBV19 and TRBJ2-1; D is possibly TRBD1 (7 bases). V dropped 7 bases and J dropped 5 bases, with 15 bases sitting between them. In germline, CDR1 is LNHDA, CDR2 SQIVND (reference sequence). CDR3 size: 14 residues. CDR3 residues: CASTMTGRNNEQFF. CDR3 DNA sequence: TGTGCCAGTACAATGACAGGGAGGAACAATGAGCAGTTCTTC.